Below are 29 T cell receptor beta chains sequenced from a single sample in a study of identifying expanded T cells in peripheral blood. Generated by immunoSEQ multiplex PCR, the TCRdb table keeps only in-frame clones and is missing some. There are approximately 110,000 clones in the sample; around 88% occur only once, and about 17% lies in the top ten. The sample comprised blood. Every receptor here comes from a person between 18 and 75 years old in good health.

The chain employs TRBV4-1 and TRBJ2-1; 12 bases agree with TRBD2. The V gene's germline CDR1 is MGHRA and CDR2 YSYEKL. V gave up 4 bases and J gave up 7 bases; unmatched junction bases: 11. This CDR3 region has 17 residues. The CDR3 is CASSPGTSGFFKNEQFF. The CDR3 coding sequence is TGCGCCAGCAGCCCCGGGACTAGCGGGTTTTTTAAGAATGAGCAGTTCTTC.

This clone was seen more than once but under ten times. J is TRBJ2-2 and V is TRBV7-9, with 9 nucleotides matching TRBD1. In germline, CDR1 is SEHNR, CDR2 FQNEAQ (reference sequence). This CDR3 is 15 amino acids long. V was pared by 5 bases and J by 7 bases, with 8 bases of the junction left unmatched. For the CDR3, the DNA is TGTGCCAGCAGCCTCGGGACAGGGTATCACGGGGAGCTGTTTTTT. This codes for CASSLGTGYHGELFF.

Notes on this clone: The junction differs from germline at one of its ends, possibly a read error. The rearrangement links TRBV2 to TRBJ2-2; the D gene is possibly TRBD2 (6 bases). Germline CDR1 reads SNHLY; CDR2 reads FYNNEI. The CDR3 contains 19 residues. The CDR3 bases are TGTGCCAGCAGGGAAGGTATCGTCGGGGGTATTCGGGGCACCGGGGAGCTGTTTTTT. Its protein product is CASREGIVGGIRGTGELFF.

CDR3 in DNA: TGCGCCAGCAGCTTGGTGCAATCAGGGATGGGCGATACGCAGTATTTT. Protein product: CASSLVQSGMGDTQYF. The chain employs TRBV5-1 and TRBJ2-3, with a weak D call TRBD1 (5 bases). V was shortened by 0 bases and J by 6 bases, with 17 bases between the two germline ends. The CDR3 length is 16 residues. Per germline, CDR1 SGHRS and CDR2 YFSETQ.

The chain links TRBV7-9 to TRBJ1-2; D is undetermined. The CDR3 extends over 14 amino acids. V lost 3 bases and J lost 5, with 13 bases in between. Per germline, CDR1 SEHNR and CDR2 FQNEAQ (reference sequence). The CDR3 loop reads CASSFSGGSYGYTF. The DNA of the CDR3 is TGTGCCAGCAGCTTTAGCGGAGGTTCTTATGGCTACACCTTC. The complete variable domain, with remaining parts taken from reference TRBV7-9 and TRBJ1-2, reads DTGVSQNPRHKITKRGQNVTFRCDPISEHNRLYWYRQTLGQGPEFLTYFQNEAQLEKSRLLSDRFSAERPKGSFSTLEIQRTEQGDSAMYLCASSFSGGSYGYTFGSGTRLTVV.

This clone has just a few counts. V is TRBV30 and J is TRBJ1-1; no definite D call. Germline values: CDR1 GTSNPN, CDR2 SVGIG (reference sequence). This CDR3 is built from 10 residues. V lost 1 base, J lost 14 bases, and 11 bases lay in between. CDR3 in DNA: TGTGCCTGGAGTGCAACCAGGATGTTCTTT. Its translation: CAWSATRMFF.

This clone was seen once. The V call is TRBV5-6, the J call TRBJ1-2; 9 bases align to TRBD1. Looked up from germline, CDR1 is SGHDT and CDR2 is YYEEEE. The CDR3 length is 14 residues. The V and J ends lost 3 bases and 4 bases, in that order; junction bases with no gene match: 4. The chain's CDR3 is CASSWDREAYGYTF. CDR3 nucleotides: TGTGCCAGCAGCTGGGACAGGGAGGCCTATGGCTACACCTTC.

The chain employs TRBV15 and TRBJ2-2, with 12 bases that match TRBD1. Losses at the gene ends were 4 bases for V and 9 bases for J; bases not matched to a gene: 6. CDR3 size: 15 residues. Germline loops: CDR1 LNHNV, CDR2 YYDKDF (reference sequence). CDR3: CATSNRDRGRRELFF. DNA of the CDR3: TGTGCCACCAGCAATCGGGACAGGGGGCGACGGGAGCTGTTTTTT.

The J gene is TRBJ1-1, the V gene TRBV18; perhaps TRBD1 as D (5 bases). Germline V gene data show CDR1 as KGHSH and CDR2 as LQKENI. There are 15 residues in the CDR3. V lost 6 bases, J lost 9 bases, and 23 bases lay in between. This CDR3 is CASSLSDLQGSQAFF. The DNA of the CDR3 is TGTGCCAGCTCCCTGTCCGATCTTCAGGGAAGTCAAGCTTTCTTT.

This chain joins TRBV6-4 and TRBJ2-7, with 8 bases lining up with TRBD2. Germline V gene lookup returns CDR1 MRHNA and CDR2 SNTAGT. The CDR3 spans 17 residues. The V and J ends lost 2 bases and 4 bases, in that order; junction bases with no gene match: 13. CDR3: CASSDPPSGGPRYEQYF. The CDR3 nucleotides are TGTGCCAGCAGTGACCCTCCCTCGGGGGGGCCGAGGTACGAGCAGTACTTC.

This clone was found once. At one end the junction does not follow the germline gene, possibly because of a read error. The V gene is TRBV29-1, the J gene TRBJ1-1, with 8 bases lining up with TRBD1. The CDR3 extends over 13 amino acids. Germline CDR1 reads SQVTM; CDR2 reads ANQGSEA. The CDR3 region has the DNA TGCAGCGCTGAAGGACAGGGAGACACTGAAGCTTTCTTT. Protein product: CSAEGQGDTEAFF.

The CDR3 DNA is TGTGCCACCAGGGGGGTCGTCAGGGCTAATGAAAAACTGTTTTTT. It translates to CATRGVVRANEKLFF. The J gene is TRBJ1-4, the V gene TRBV28; 7 nucleotides line up with TRBD1. Germline trimming cut 10 bases from V and 3 bases from J; bases unmatched to any gene: 11. CDR1 and CDR2 (germline): MDHEN, SYDVKM. This CDR3 spans 15 amino acids.

This chain joins TRBV18 and TRBJ1-6, with 8 nucleotides matching TRBD1. Looked up from germline, CDR1 is KGHSH and CDR2 is LQKENI. The trim removed 3 bases at V and 8 bases at J, leaving 6 bases unmatched. The CDR3 is 15 amino acids. The CDR3 region is CASSPGQGAYSPLHF. CDR3 nucleotides: TGTGCCAGCTCACCGGGGCAGGGGGCTTATTCACCCCTCCACTTT.

The gene calls are TRBV5-1 and TRBJ1-1; D may be TRBD1 (6 bases). The V gene's germline CDR1 is SGHRS and CDR2 YFSETQ. There are 15 residues in the CDR3. The ends were cut back, 0 bases at V and 3 bases at J, with 12 bases in the middle. CDR3 bases: TGCGCCAGCAGCTTGGCCCCAGGGGAGTACACTGAAGCTTTCTTT. Translation: CASSLAPGEYTEAFF.

The chain has TRBV2 and TRBJ1-1; no firm D call. The ends were cut back, 6 bases at V and 3 bases at J, with 14 bases in the middle. The length of the CDR3 is 14 residues. Germline assignment: CDR1 SNHLY and CDR2 FYNNEI. Here the CDR3 reads CASRAAPQDTEAFF. CDR3 DNA sequence: TGTGCCAGCAGGGCAGCTCCCCAGGACACTGAAGCTTTCTTT.

J is TRBJ2-1 and V is TRBV29-1; TRBD2 aligns across 7 bases. This CDR3 contains 13 residues. V was pared by 7 bases and J by 1 base, with 4 bases of the junction left unmatched. Germline V CDR1 and CDR2: SQVTM, ANQGSEA. This CDR3 reads CSARAGSYNEQFF. DNA of the CDR3: TGCAGCGCTCGAGCGGGGTCCTACAATGAGCAGTTCTTC.

The chain combines TRBV10-3 with TRBJ1-4; D is uncertain. CDR3 length: 15 residues. V was shortened by 6 bases and J by 3 bases, with 14 bases between the two germline ends. CDR1 ENHRY and CDR2 SYGVKD come from the germline V gene. CDR3 coding DNA: TGTGCCATCAGGGGAGGGCCTCCGCCTAATGAAAAACTGTTTTTT. It codes for CAIRGGPPPNEKLFF.

This chain connects TRBV4-1 to TRBJ1-3; D unclear. Germline V CDR1 and CDR2: MGHRA, YSYEKL. This CDR3 is built from 15 residues. The V and J ends lost 1 base and 0 bases respectively, with 7 bases between them. The CDR3 region is CASSQAMRSGNTIYF. The CDR3 DNA is TGCGCCAGCAGCCAAGCCATGCGCTCTGGAAACACCATATATTTT.

The count of this clone is one. The chain couples TRBV7-2 to TRBJ2-3; 8 bases align to TRBD2. The CDR3 length is 18 residues. Germline loops: CDR1 SGHTA, CDR2 FQGNSA. Trimming took 2 bases from V and 5 from J; bases not matched to a gene: 15. The CDR3 DNA sequence: TGTGCCAGCAGCTTACGGGGGGGGAGGACCCTCAGAGAAGATACGCAGTATTTT. It translates to CASSLRGGRTLREDTQYF.

The chain joins TRBV27 to TRBJ1-6; 9 bases are a match to TRBD1. J lost 7 bases, V lost 7 bases, and 5 bases had no gene match. The CDR3 has 14 amino acids. Germline V gives CDR1 MNHEY, CDR2 SMNVEV (reference sequence). The CDR3 protein is CASTPGTGNSPLHF. DNA of the CDR3: TGTGCCAGCACCCCGGGGACAGGGAATTCACCCCTCCACTTT.

The gene calls are TRBV18 and TRBJ2-3; D is tentatively TRBD1 or TRBD2 (5 bases each). Per germline, CDR1 KGHSH and CDR2 LQKENI. Between the trimmed V and J ends, which lost 2 bases and 0 bases, there was a span of 15 bases. CDR3 length: 17 residues. CDR3 residues: CASSPRVGTVSTDTQYF. The CDR3 coding sequence is TGTGCCAGCTCACCAAGAGTCGGGACCGTTAGCACAGATACGCAGTATTTT.

The chain employs TRBV7-2 and TRBJ1-3, with D possibly TRBD1 on 6 matching bases. The CDR3 consists of 15 residues. Looked up from germline, CDR1 is SGHTA and CDR2 is FQGNSA. V was cut by 5 bases and J by 0 bases, with 11 bases left in between. CDR3 amino acids: CASSPRDISGNTIYF. The CDR3 bases are TGTGCCAGCAGCCCCCGGGACATCTCTGGAAACACCATATATTTT.

This sequence joins TRBV6-5 and TRBJ2-3; 7 bases fit TRBD2. Germline V gene data show CDR1 as MNHEY and CDR2 as SVGAGI. Losses at the gene ends were 7 bases for V and 5 bases for J; bases not matched to a gene: 6. This CDR3 spans 13 amino acids. The CDR3 reads CASTNPGGDTQYF. CDR3 coding DNA: TGTGCCAGCACCAACCCGGGGGGAGATACGCAGTATTTT.

The chain links TRBV5-5 to TRBJ1-2; no clear D gene. The ends were cut back, 0 bases at V and 3 bases at J, with 12 bases in the middle. CDR1 is SGHKS and CDR2 is YYEKEE in the germline V gene (reference sequence). The CDR3 is 15 residues long. CDR3 in DNA: TGTGCCAGCAGCTTGGCCCCCACTGAGTACTATGGCTACACCTTC. Translated, it gives CASSLAPTEYYGYTF.

The chain carries TRBV7-2 and TRBJ1-1; a possible D gene is TRBD1 (6 bases). Trimming removed 5 bases at V and 7 bases at J, with 11 bases between. CDR3 size: 12 residues. Germline lookup yields CDR1 SGHTA and CDR2 FQGNSA. Here the CDR3 DNA reads TGTGCCAGCAGCATTGGGACACTTGAAGCTTTCTTT. Encoded protein: CASSIGTLEAFF.

This chain joins TRBV30 and TRBJ1-2; 7 bases agree with TRBD1. CDR3 size: 16 residues. The germline CDR1 and CDR2 sequences are GTSNPN and SVGIG (reference sequence). V shed 0 bases and J 8 bases; nucleotides not matched to a gene: 15. The CDR3 bases are TGTGCCTGGAGTGTGACAGGGACAGTCAGTATATGGGGCTACACCTTC. This gives the protein CAWSVTGTVSIWGYTF.

V and J are TRBV5-1 and TRBJ1-3; 8 bases fit TRBD1. This CDR3 is 18 amino acids long. V was clipped by 2 bases and J by 2 bases; unmatched bases: 12. Germline V gives CDR1 SGHRS, CDR2 YFSETQ. CDR3 region: CASSFRQGAFLPGNTIYF. CDR3 nucleotide sequence: TGCGCCAGCAGCTTTCGGCAGGGGGCATTCCTTCCTGGAAACACCATATATTTT.

The chain recombines TRBV27 with TRBJ2-1; a weak D match, TRBD2 (6 bases). The CDR3 runs to 18 residues. CDR1 and CDR2 from the germline V gene are MNHEY and SMNVEV (reference sequence). The germline V and J ends were trimmed by 2 bases and 0 bases, with 17 bases remaining between them. CDR3 in DNA: TGTGCCAGCAGTTTAGGGACCCCTATGGGAGGCTCCTACAATGAGCAGTTCTTC. It encodes CASSLGTPMGGSYNEQFF.

In its sample, this clone was seen a few times. The genes are TRBV4-1 and TRBJ2-7, with a weak D call TRBD2 (7 bases). The CDR3 sequence is 14 residues long. With 4 bases removed from V and 0 bases from J, the gap between germline ends came to 10 bases. CDR1 and CDR2 (germline): MGHRA, YSYEKL. CDR3 nucleotide sequence: TGCGCCAGCAGCCCAGGGGACTACTCCTACGAGCAGTACTTC. Translation gives CASSPGDYSYEQYF.